The entry that follows covers one T cell receptor beta chain sequence. What it binds is unknown. The source of the sample is a study of T-cell memory formation after mild COVID-19. For the study at large: There were largely donor-specific TCR clusters. Study results and limitations: Memory cells collected pre-infection included some clones that later responded, suggesting cross-reactive memory joined. Largely, contracting CD4+ clones fell within CM and EM, and contracting CD8+ clones within EMRA.

V was pared by 5 bases and J by 8 bases, with 12 bases between. Germline V lookup: CDR1 SGHVS, CDR2 FQNEAQ. The CDR3 consists of 12 residues. TCRdb called the 5' RACE reads again in MiXCR, with one record for every CDR3 protein. The sample shows approximately 560,000 distinct CDR3 sequences, around 16% of them seen only once. The clonotype originates from an adult woman who had mild COVID-19 (a few samples of this study predate the infection). Cell type and time point are not known. Sequences were obtained from PBMCs or a T cell subset sorted from them (not recorded which). The rearrangement joins TRBV7-8 to TRBJ1-1; D possibly corresponds to TRBD1 (6 bases). The CDR3: CASSQSGTEAFF. The CDR3 DNA reads as TGTGCCAGCAGCCAGTCCGGGACAGAAGCTTTCTTT.